This record covers a single TCR beta chain. Under the authors' procedure: ImmunoSEQ yielded junction-only sequences lacking quality scores, so filtering differed. Profiled with immunoSEQ multiplex PCR; TCRdb holds only in-frame clones, not every one. V, J and clone size are those of that table, while D and trimming were read from the DNA. This table has about 680,000 clones, roughly 73% appearing once. This sample was taken from a study of shared clonotypes between healthy human individuals. The overall study: Each donor's CD4 naive and CD4 memory cells filled three plates apiece, CD8 naive two, and CD8 memory one.

Germline values: CDR1 MNHEY, CDR2 SMNVEV (reference sequence). With 7 bases clipped from V and 9 bases from J, the junction kept 14 bases outside the gene matches. This CDR3 contains 15 residues. The TCR was taken from a woman aged 25 to 39 in good health. The chain combines TRBV27 with TRBJ1-5; 8 nucleotides line up with TRBD1. Material: memory CD4+ T cells sorted from blood. The subset here: CD45RA-negative fraction. CDR3 bases: TGTGCCAGCAACCCTCGACAGGGGTCGGGGCGGCCCCAGCATTTT. It translates to CASNPRQGSGRPQHF.